Below, 11 T cell receptor beta chains from the same sample are listed, as sequenced in a study of identical twins. A single record per CDR3 protein comes from TCRdb applying MiXCR to the 5' RACE reads. Of about 720,000 distinct CDR3 sequences in the sample, 8.6% were seen once. These data were also filed under a second study, of yellow fever vaccine responses in identical twins.

Source material: PBMCs. These receptor sequences come from a woman aged 18-29 years in good health.

This clonotype turned up a few times. The rearrangement uses TRBV7-9 and TRBJ2-1; 8 bases fit TRBD2. V dropped 5 bases and J dropped 2; count of bases not matched to a gene: 5. From germline, CDR1 is SEHNR and CDR2 FQNEAQ (reference sequence). CDR3 length equals 15 residues. As DNA, the CDR3 is TGTGCCAGCAGCGTACCGGGACTAGCCTACAATGAGCAGTTCTTC. Translating gives CASSVPGLAYNEQFF.

This clonotype was seen only a few times. J is TRBJ2-7 and V is TRBV4-1; no clear D. Germline-derived CDR1 and CDR2 are MGHRA and YSYEKL. This CDR3 comprises 14 residues. Trimming left V 1 base short and J 2 bases short, with 9 bases between. The CDR3, as DNA: TGCGCCAGCAGCCAAGGAAGGGCCCCCTACGAGCAGTACTTC. Translated: CASSQGRAPYEQYF.

This clonotype has more than one count but fewer than ten. This chain links TRBV7-3 with TRBJ1-2; D might be TRBD1 (6 bases). The length of the CDR3 is 13 residues. The germline gives CDR1 SGHTA, CDR2 FQGTGA. V was pared by 0 bases and J by 8 bases, with 10 bases between. This CDR3 is CASSLTGGIGYTF. For the CDR3, the DNA is TGTGCCAGCAGCTTAACAGGGGGTATAGGCTACACCTTC.

This chain links TRBV7-2 with TRBJ1-1; 9 bases align to TRBD1. The V segment lost 5 bases and the J segment 0 bases; nucleotides outside the gene matches: 7. The V gene's germline CDR1 is SGHTA and CDR2 FQGNSA. CDR3 length equals 16 residues. CDR3: CASSRGTGYMNTEAFF. The CDR3 DNA is TGTGCCAGCAGCCGCGGGACAGGGTACATGAACACTGAAGCTTTCTTT.

The chain recombines TRBV5-1 with TRBJ1-1; maybe TRBD1 (6 bases). Trimming shortened V by 4 bases and J by 5 bases, and 24 bases separated the two germline ends. CDR1 SGHRS and CDR2 YFSETQ come from the germline V gene. The CDR3 sequence is 17 residues long. CDR3 residues: CASSPFGLTGMGTEAFF. The DNA for the CDR3 is TGCGCCAGCAGCCCCTTTGGACTAACAGGGATGGGAACTGAAGCTTTCTTT. The full variable domain, completed using reference TRBV5-1 and TRBJ1-1, is KAGVTQTPRYLIKTRGQQVTLSCSPISGHRSVSWYQQTPGQGLQFLFEYFSETQRNKGNFPGRFSGRQFSNSRSEMNVSTLELGDSALYLCASSPFGLTGMGTEAFFGQGTRLTVV.

This clonotype was picked up one time. This chain connects TRBV7-3 to TRBJ2-1, with 8 bases that match TRBD2. Germline loops: CDR1 SGHTA, CDR2 FQGTGA. V lost 1 base and J lost 7; bases outside the gene matches: 9. The length of the CDR3 is 16 residues. CDR3 sequence (DNA): TGTGCCAGCAGCTTAAGGGCGGGGGGTGGTTCGAATGAGCAGTTCTTC. Translated: CASSLRAGGGSNEQFF.

The CDR3 DNA reads TGCGCCAGCACCACCGGGACACAAGAGACCCAGTACTTC. Translating gives CASTTGTQETQYF. The chain carries TRBV5-1 and TRBJ2-5; D might be TRBD1 (6 bases). V lost 6 bases to trimming and J lost 2 bases, with 11 bases between them. CDR3 length equals 13 residues. Germline CDR1 and CDR2: SGHRS and YFSETQ. Full variable domain (missing parts from reference TRBV5-1 and TRBJ2-5): KAGVTQTPRYLIKTRGQQVTLSCSPISGHRSVSWYQQTPGQGLQFLFEYFSETQRNKGNFPGRFSGRQFSNSRSEMNVSTLELGDSALYLCASTTGTQETQYFGPGTRLLVL.

This clonotype was counted only a few times. The rearrangement joins TRBV20-1 to TRBJ2-1; D is unresolved. V lost 3 bases, J lost 0 bases, and 12 bases lay in between. The germline V gene encodes CDR1 DFQATT and CDR2 SNEGSKA (reference sequence). This CDR3 has 15 residues. This CDR3 reads CSARPLESSYNEQFF. CDR3 in DNA: TGCAGTGCTAGGCCCCTGGAAAGCTCCTACAATGAGCAGTTCTTC.

This clonotype was recorded a few times. As DNA, the CDR3 is TGTGCCAGCAGCGCCCGGGACGGGGTCTACAATGAGCAGTTCTTC. It yields the protein CASSARDGVYNEQFF. V and J are TRBV9 and TRBJ2-1; perhaps D is TRBD1 or TRBD2 (5 bases each). The CDR3 length is 15 residues. Germline CDR1 is SGDLS and CDR2 is YYNGEE. V was pared by 3 bases and J by 3 bases, with 13 bases between. Drawing the rest from reference TRBV9 and TRBJ2-1, the complete variable domain is DSGVTQTPKHLITATGQRVTLRCSPRSGDLSVYWYQQSLDQGLQFLIQYYNGEERAKGNILERFSAQQFPDLHSELNLSSLELGDSALYFCASSARDGVYNEQFFGPGTRLTVL.

The genes are TRBV20-1 and TRBJ2-1, with unresolved D. V was clipped by 5 bases and J by 10 bases, with 15 bases between them. The CDR3 contains 12 residues. Germline-derived CDR1 and CDR2 are DFQATT and SNEGSKA (reference sequence). CDR3 in amino acids: CSADWQFAEQFF. CDR3 nucleotide sequence: TGCAGTGCTGATTGGCAATTCGCAGAGCAGTTCTTC.

This clonotype has just a few counts. This chain links TRBV10-3 with TRBJ1-2, with D maybe TRBD1 (6 bases). CDR3 length: 15 amino acids. The germline V gene has CDR1 ENHRY and CDR2 SYGVKD. V was shortened by 0 bases and J by 5 bases, with 13 bases between the two germline ends. CDR3 amino acids: CAISESTGPSYGYTF. CDR3 sequence (DNA): TGTGCCATCAGTGAGTCCACAGGGCCTTCGTATGGCTACACCTTC.